This T cell receptor beta chain originates from a study of shared clonotypes between healthy human individuals. Genomic DNA per cell subset filled all wells of several immunoSEQ plates. The assay was immunoSEQ multiplex PCR, and TCRdb's table has in-frame clones only and misses some. The data contain more than 2 million clones, just over 90% of them singletons. V lost 7 bases and J 4 bases, leaving 11 bases between the germline ends. Germline assignment: CDR1 MDHEN and CDR2 SYDVKM. The length of the CDR3 is 12 residues. Naive CD8 populations comprised CD45RO-negative cells positively selected for CCR7, excluding terminally differentiated effector memory CD45RA+ cells.

The sequenced material came from naive CD8+ T cells from PBMCs. The sequence was collected from a young man in good health. Some clones in this sample may be carry-over from other donors' samples. The chain has TRBV28 and TRBJ2-7; no clear D. In DNA, the CDR3 is TGTGCCAGCACCGGACCCGCGTACGAGCAGTACTTC. Translated, it gives CASTGPAYEQYF.